The 3 T cell receptor beta chains in this list originate from one sample, sequenced in a study of CD8 T cells in Susac syndrome. The authors reverse transcribed about 0.45 to 1 ug RNA with random hexamers. TCRdb passed the immunoSEQ multiplex PCR reads through MiXCR, listing each CDR3 protein once. The data contain about 130,000 distinct CDR3 sequences, approximately 79% of them seen just once; the ten biggest clones take up approximately 0.51%. The sequenced sample consisted of CD8+ T cells from PBMCs. The source of these receptors is a human donor with multiple sclerosis.

The chain employs TRBV19 and TRBJ2-3; D is unclear. V was cut by 1 base and J by 6 bases, with 5 bases left in between. CDR3 length: 12 residues. Per the germline V gene, CDR1 is LNHDA and CDR2 is SQIVND (reference sequence). The CDR3 sequence: CASSIASDTQYF. CDR3 bases: TGTGCCAGTAGTATAGCTTCTGATACGCAGTATTTT.

This clonotype was observed a few times. The gene calls are TRBV6-1 and TRBJ1-1; D is uncertain. Germline V gene lookup returns CDR1 MNHNS and CDR2 SASEGT. The V gene lost 8 bases and the J gene lost 5 bases, with 9 bases spanning the gap. This CDR3 spans 11 amino acids. CDR3 bases: TGTGCCAGCCACCGGGAAACTGAAGCTTTCTTT. It translates to CASHRETEAFF.

The chain combines TRBV12-3 or TRBV12-4 with TRBJ2-1; a weak D match, TRBD1 (6 bases). Trimming left V 7 bases short and J 8 bases short, with 12 bases between. This CDR3 contains 12 residues. The CDR3 is CASTLQGYEQFF. CDR3 nucleotides: TGTGCCAGCACCCTACAGGGTTATGAGCAGTTCTTC.